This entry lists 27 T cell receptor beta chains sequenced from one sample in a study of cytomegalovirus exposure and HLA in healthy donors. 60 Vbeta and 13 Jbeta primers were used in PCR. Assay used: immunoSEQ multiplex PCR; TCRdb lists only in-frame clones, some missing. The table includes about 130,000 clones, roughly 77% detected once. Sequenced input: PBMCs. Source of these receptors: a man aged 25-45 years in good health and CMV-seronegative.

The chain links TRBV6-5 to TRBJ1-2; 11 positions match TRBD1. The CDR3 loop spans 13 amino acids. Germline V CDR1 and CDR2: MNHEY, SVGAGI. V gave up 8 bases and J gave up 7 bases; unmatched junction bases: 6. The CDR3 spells CASGTGGHGGYTF. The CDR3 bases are TGTGCCAGCGGGACAGGGGGTCATGGTGGCTACACCTTC.

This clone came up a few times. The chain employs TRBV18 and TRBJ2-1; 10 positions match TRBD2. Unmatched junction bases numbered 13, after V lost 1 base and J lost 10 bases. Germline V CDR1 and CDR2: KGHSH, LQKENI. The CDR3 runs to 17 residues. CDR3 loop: CASSPRAGILAGDEQFF. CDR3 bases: TGTGCCAGCTCACCACGGGCAGGGATTCTAGCGGGAGACGAGCAGTTCTTC.

The CDR3 reads CASSIALAGSTDTQYF. The DNA of the CDR3 is TGTGCCAGTAGTATAGCACTAGCGGGTAGCACAGATACGCAGTATTTT. This chain connects TRBV19 to TRBJ2-3, with 9 bases aligning to TRBD2. Germline CDR1 is LNHDA and CDR2 is SQIVND (reference sequence). J lost 0 bases, V lost 1 base, and 2 bases had no gene match. CDR3 length: 16 amino acids.

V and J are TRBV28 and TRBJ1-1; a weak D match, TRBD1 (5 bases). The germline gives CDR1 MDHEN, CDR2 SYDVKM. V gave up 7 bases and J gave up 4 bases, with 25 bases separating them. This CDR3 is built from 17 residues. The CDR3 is CASISAGTPVGSTEAFF. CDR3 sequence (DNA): TGTGCCAGCATCTCTGCCGGGACTCCCGTCGGGTCCACTGAAGCTTTCTTT. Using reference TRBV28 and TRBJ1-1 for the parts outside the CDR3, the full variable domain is DVKVTQSSRYLVKRTGEKVFLECVQDMDHENMFWYRQDPGLGLRLIYFSYDVKMKEKGDIPEGYSVSREKKERFSLILESASTNQTSMYLCASISAGTPVGSTEAFFGQGTRLTVV.

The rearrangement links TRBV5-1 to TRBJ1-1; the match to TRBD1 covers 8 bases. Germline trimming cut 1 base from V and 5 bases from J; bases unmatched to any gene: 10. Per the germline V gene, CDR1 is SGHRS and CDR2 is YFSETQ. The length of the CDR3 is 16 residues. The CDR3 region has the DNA TGCGCCAGCAGCTTGTGGGCAGCAAACAGGGGGACTGAAGCTTTCTTT. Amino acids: CASSLWAANRGTEAFF.

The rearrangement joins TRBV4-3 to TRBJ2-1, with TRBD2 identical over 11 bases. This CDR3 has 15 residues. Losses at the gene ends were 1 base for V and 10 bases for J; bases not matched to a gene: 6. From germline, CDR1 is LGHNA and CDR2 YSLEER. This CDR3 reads CASSQVLAGGGEQFF. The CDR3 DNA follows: TGCGCCAGCAGCCAAGTCCTAGCGGGAGGTGGCGAGCAGTTCTTC.

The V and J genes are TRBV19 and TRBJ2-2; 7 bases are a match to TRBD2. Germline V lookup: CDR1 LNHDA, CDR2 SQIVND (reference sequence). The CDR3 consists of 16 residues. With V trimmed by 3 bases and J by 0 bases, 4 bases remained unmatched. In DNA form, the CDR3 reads TGTGCCAGTAGTATTTTGGGGAGGGCGAACACCGGGGAGCTGTTTTTT. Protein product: CASSILGRANTGELFF.

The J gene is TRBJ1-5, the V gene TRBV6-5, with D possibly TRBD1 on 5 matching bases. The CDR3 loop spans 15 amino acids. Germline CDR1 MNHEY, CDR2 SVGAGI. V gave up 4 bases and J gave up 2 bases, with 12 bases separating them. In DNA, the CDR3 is TGTGCCAGCAGTTCGGCAGGGCGAGGCAATCAGCCCCAGCATTTT. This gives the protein CASSSAGRGNQPQHF.

The CDR3 protein is CASSPPGDSSGYNEQFF. The CDR3 bases are TGTGCCAGCAGCCCCCCGGGGGACTCTAGCGGTTACAATGAGCAGTTCTTC. The rearrangement uses TRBV7-2 and TRBJ2-1; 7 bases align to TRBD2. The J segment lost 4 bases and the V segment lost 5 bases, leaving 14 bases of the junction unmatched. The CDR3 runs to 17 residues. CDR1 and CDR2 (germline): SGHTA, FQGNSA.

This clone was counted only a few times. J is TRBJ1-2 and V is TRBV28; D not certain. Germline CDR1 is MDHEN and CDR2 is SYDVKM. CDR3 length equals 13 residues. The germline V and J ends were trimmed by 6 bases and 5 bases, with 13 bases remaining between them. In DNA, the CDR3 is TGTGCCAGCAGCCTCTTCGGGAGGTATGGCTACACCTTC. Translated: CASSLFGRYGYTF.

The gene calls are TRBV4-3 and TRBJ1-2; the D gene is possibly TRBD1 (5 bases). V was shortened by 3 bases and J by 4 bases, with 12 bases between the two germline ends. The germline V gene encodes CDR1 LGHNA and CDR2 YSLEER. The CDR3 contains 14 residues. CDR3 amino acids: CASSHQGGVYGYTF. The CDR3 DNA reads TGCGCCAGCAGCCACCAGGGAGGAGTCTATGGCTACACCTTC.

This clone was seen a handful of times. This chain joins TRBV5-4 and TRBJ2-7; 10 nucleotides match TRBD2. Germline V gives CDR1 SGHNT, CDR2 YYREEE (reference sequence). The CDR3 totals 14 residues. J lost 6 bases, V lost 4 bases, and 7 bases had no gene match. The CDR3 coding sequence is TGTGCCAGCAGCAAACTAGCGGGACTGAGCGAGCAGTACTTC. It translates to CASSKLAGLSEQYF. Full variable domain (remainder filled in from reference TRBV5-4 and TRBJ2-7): ETGVTQSPTHLIKTRGQQVTLRCSSQSGHNTVSWYQQALGQGPQFIFQYYREEENGRGNFPPRFSGLQFPNYSSELNVNALELDDSALYLCASSKLAGLSEQYFGPGTRLTVT.

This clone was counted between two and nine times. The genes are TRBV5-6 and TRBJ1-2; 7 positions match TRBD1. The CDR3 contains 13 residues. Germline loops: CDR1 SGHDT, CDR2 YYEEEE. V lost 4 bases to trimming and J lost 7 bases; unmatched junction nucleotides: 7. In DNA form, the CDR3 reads TGTGCCAGCAGCCGACAGGGAATGGGTGGCTACACCTTC. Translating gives CASSRQGMGGYTF.

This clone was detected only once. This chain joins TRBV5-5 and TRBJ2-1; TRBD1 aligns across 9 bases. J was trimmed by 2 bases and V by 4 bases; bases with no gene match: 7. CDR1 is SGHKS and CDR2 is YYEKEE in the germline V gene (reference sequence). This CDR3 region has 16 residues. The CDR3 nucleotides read TGTGCCAGCAGCACCGCCGGGACAGGGACCTACAATGAGCAGTTCTTC. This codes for CASSTAGTGTYNEQFF.

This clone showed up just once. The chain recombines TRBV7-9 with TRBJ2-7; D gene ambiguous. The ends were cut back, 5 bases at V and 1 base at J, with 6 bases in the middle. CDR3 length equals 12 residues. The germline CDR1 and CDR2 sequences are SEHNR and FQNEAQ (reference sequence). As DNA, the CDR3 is TGTGCCAGCAGCGGGCGATCCTACGAGCAGTACTTC. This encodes CASSGRSYEQYF.

This CDR3 reads CAISESLAGEYWTQYF. CDR3 DNA sequence: TGTGCCATCAGTGAGTCCCTAGCGGGGGAGTATTGGACCCAGTACTTC. This rearrangement joins TRBV10-3 to TRBJ2-5, with 10 bases fitting TRBD2. CDR3 length: 16 residues. V trimming: 0 bases; J trimming: 7 bases; junction bases outside the gene matches: 8. Germline values: CDR1 ENHRY, CDR2 SYGVKD.

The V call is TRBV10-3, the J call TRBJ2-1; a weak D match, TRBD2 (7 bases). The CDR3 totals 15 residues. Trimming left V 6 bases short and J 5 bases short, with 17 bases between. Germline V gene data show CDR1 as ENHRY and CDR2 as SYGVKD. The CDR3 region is CAIRRGGATDNEQFF. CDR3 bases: TGTGCCATCAGGCGAGGGGGGGCCACAGACAATGAGCAGTTCTTC.

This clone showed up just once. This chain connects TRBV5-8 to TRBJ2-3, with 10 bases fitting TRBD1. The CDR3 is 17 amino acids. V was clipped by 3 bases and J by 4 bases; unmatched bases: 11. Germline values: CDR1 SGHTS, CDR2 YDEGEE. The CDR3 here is CASSSLFGQGDADTQYF. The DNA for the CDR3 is TGTGCCAGCAGCTCGTTATTTGGACAGGGGGACGCAGATACGCAGTATTTT. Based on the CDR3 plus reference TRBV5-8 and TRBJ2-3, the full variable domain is EAGVTQSPTHLIKTRGQQATLRCSPISGHTSVYWYQQALGLGLQFLLWYDEGEERNRGNFPPRFSGRQFPNYSSELNVNALELEDSALYLCASSSLFGQGDADTQYFGPGTRLTVL.

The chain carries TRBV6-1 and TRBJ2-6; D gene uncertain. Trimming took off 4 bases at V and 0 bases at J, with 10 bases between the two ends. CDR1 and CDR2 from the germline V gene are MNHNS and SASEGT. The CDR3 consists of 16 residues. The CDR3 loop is CASSVSPGSGANVLTF. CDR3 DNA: TGTGCCAGCAGTGTAAGCCCAGGCTCTGGGGCCAACGTCCTGACTTTC.

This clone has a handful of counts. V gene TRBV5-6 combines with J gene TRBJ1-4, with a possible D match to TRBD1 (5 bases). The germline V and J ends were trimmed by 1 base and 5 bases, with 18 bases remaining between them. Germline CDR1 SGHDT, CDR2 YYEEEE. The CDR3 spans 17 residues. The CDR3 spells CASSLRTPRVVNEKLFF. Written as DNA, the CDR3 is TGTGCCAGCAGCTTGCGAACCCCCAGGGTGGTCAATGAAAAACTGTTTTTT.

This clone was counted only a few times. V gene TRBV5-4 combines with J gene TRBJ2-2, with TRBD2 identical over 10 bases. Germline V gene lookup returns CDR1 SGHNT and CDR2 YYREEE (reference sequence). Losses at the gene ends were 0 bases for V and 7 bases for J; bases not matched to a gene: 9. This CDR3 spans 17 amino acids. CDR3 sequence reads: CASSLAAGLAKGGELFF. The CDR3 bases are TGTGCCAGCAGCTTGGCCGCGGGACTAGCGAAAGGCGGGGAGCTGTTTTTT.

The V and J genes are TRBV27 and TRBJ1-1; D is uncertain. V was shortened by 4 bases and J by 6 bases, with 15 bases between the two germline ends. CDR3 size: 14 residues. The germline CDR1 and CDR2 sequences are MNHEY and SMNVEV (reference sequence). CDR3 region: CASSSLRGSAEAFF. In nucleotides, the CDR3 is TGTGCCAGCAGTTCCCTCCGAGGGAGTGCTGAAGCTTTCTTT.

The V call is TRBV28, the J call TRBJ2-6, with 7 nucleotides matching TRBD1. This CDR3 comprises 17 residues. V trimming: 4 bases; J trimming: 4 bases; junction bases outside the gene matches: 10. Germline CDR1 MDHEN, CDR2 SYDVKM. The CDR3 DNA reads TGTGCCAGCAGTTCGGTACGACAGGGCCTCGGGGCCAACGTCCTGACTTTC. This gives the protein CASSSVRQGLGANVLTF.

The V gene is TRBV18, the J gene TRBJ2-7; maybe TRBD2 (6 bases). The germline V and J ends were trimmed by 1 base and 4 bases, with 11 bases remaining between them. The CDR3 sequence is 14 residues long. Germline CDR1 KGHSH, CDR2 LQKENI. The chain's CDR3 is CASSPRAGRYEQYF. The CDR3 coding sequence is TGTGCCAGCTCACCACGAGCAGGGAGGTACGAGCAGTACTTC. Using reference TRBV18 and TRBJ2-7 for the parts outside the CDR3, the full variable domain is NAGVMQNPRHLVRRRGQEARLRCSPMKGHSHVYWYRQLPEEGLKFMVYLQKENIIDESGMPKERFSAEFPKEGPSILRIQQVVRGDSAAYFCASSPRAGRYEQYFGPGTRLTVT.

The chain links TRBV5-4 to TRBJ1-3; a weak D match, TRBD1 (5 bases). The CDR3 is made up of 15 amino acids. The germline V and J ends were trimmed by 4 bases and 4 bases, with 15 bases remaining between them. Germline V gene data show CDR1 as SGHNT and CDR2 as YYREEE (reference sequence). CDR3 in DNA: TGTGCCAGCAGCACCGACAGTTGGTCGGGAAACACCATATATTTT. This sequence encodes CASSTDSWSGNTIYF. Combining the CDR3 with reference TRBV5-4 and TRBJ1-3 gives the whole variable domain ETGVTQSPTHLIKTRGQQVTLRCSSQSGHNTVSWYQQALGQGPQFIFQYYREEENGRGNFPPRFSGLQFPNYSSELNVNALELDDSALYLCASSTDSWSGNTIYFGEGSWLTVV.

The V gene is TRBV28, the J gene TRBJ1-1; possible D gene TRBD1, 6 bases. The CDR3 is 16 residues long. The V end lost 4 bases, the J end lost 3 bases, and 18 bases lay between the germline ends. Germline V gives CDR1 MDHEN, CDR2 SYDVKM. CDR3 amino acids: CASSSGRGGAYTEAFF. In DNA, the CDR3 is TGTGCCAGCAGTTCGGGAAGGGGGGGAGCGTACACTGAAGCTTTCTTT.

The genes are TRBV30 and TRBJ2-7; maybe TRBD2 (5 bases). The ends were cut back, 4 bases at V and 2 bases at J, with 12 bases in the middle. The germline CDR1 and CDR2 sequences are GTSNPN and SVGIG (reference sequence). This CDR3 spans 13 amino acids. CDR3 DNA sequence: TGTGCCTGGAATCGAGGGCCTGCCTACGAGCAGTACTTC. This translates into CAWNRGPAYEQYF.